This TCR beta chain appears in the sequencing data of a study of cytotoxic CD8 clonotypes in ibrutinib-treated CLL. Study context: Partial response was seen in approximately 25 patients and complete response in 2; after median 68 months, about 14 stayed remitted, roughly twelve progressed. Samples averaged roughly 280,000 productive templates and about 94,000 productive rearrangements. Study observations and caveats: Lymph node repertoires were not studied, and sampling times were unmatched.

Sequencing used immunoSEQ multiplex PCR; TCRdb keeps in-frame clones, though not all of them. This table has around 140,000 clones, 70% to 85% appearing once. Details on this clone: As yet, its antigen is unknown.

The germline CDR1 and CDR2 sequences are WSHSY and SAAADI. The V end lost 2 bases, the J end lost 0 bases, and 11 bases lay between the germline ends. This CDR3 contains 16 residues. The V and J genes are TRBV10-2 and TRBJ2-1, with D tentatively TRBD1 or TRBD2 (5 bases each). This TCR was sampled from a human donor with chronic lymphocytic leukemia. Sequencing was performed on PBMCs, taken after 12 months of ibrutinib treatment. The CDR3, as DNA: TGCGCCAGCAGTGAGATGGGGGTCCCCTCCTACAATGAGCAGTTCTTC. As protein: CASSEMGVPSYNEQFF.